One sample yielded the 28 T cell receptor beta chains listed below, sequenced in a study of cytomegalovirus exposure and HLA in healthy donors. PCR amplification relied on 60 Vbeta primers (plus 13 Jbeta primers). Only in-frame clones appear in the TCRdb table, and some are missing; sequencing was by immunoSEQ multiplex PCR. The sample consists of 150,000 to 200,000 clones, over 70% of them appearing once. Sequencing input: PBMCs. The receptors were sampled from a woman between 25 and 40 years old in good health and CMV-seropositive.

The chain couples TRBV6-1 to TRBJ1-2; a weak D match, TRBD1 (5 bases). V lost 5 bases and J lost 0, with 7 bases in between. Germline values: CDR1 MNHNS, CDR2 SASEGT. The CDR3 is made up of 13 amino acids. The CDR3 here is CASSIQANYGYTF. The DNA for the CDR3 is TGTGCCAGCAGTATACAGGCTAACTATGGCTACACCTTC.

J is TRBJ2-3 and V is TRBV5-4; TRBD2 matches at 9 bases. The CDR3 sequence is 14 residues long. CDR1 and CDR2 (germline): SGHNT, YYREEE (reference sequence). V lost 3 bases, J lost 4 bases, and 3 bases stayed unmatched. The CDR3 DNA sequence: TGTGCCAGCAGCTCGGGACTAGCCCCAGATACGCAGTATTTT. It codes for CASSSGLAPDTQYF.

The chain has TRBV29-1 and TRBJ2-1; TRBD2 is a possible D gene (5 bases). The length of the CDR3 is 12 residues. Trimming removed 7 bases from V and 7 bases from J, with 14 bases in between. Germline V gene lookup returns CDR1 SQVTM and CDR2 ANQGSEA. CDR3 protein: CSASNPGNEQFF. Written as DNA, the CDR3 is TGCAGCGCCTCTAACCCGGGAAATGAGCAGTTCTTC.

The J gene is TRBJ2-7, the V gene TRBV5-1; 9 bases are shared with TRBD2. V lost 0 bases and J lost 2; bases outside the gene matches: 6. CDR1 and CDR2 (germline): SGHRS, YFSETQ. The CDR3 is 16 amino acids. This chain's CDR3 is CASSLAQAGGTYEQYF. The CDR3 DNA reads as TGCGCCAGCAGCTTGGCCCAAGCGGGAGGCACCTACGAGCAGTACTTC.

The chain uses TRBV27 and TRBJ2-7; D is perhaps TRBD2 (5 bases). The germline V gene has CDR1 MNHEY and CDR2 SMNVEV (reference sequence). CDR3 length: 14 residues. V dropped 2 bases and J dropped 0 bases, with 8 bases sitting between them. The CDR3 DNA is TGTGCCAGCAGTTTAATGGGGAGCTCCTACGAGCAGTACTTC. Translation gives CASSLMGSSYEQYF.

J is TRBJ2-5 and V is TRBV6-1, with a possible D match to TRBD2 (5 bases). The CDR3 sequence is 14 residues long. Trimming removed 1 base from V and 7 bases from J, with 13 bases in between. CDR1 is MNHNS and CDR2 is SASEGT in the germline V gene. In DNA, the CDR3 is TGTGCCAGCAGTGAAGTATCGGGGTGGGGGACCCAGTACTTC. Protein product: CASSEVSGWGTQYF.

Only a few counts were recorded for this clone. The rearrangement links TRBV4-2 to TRBJ2-5; D gene uncertain. CDR3 size: 15 residues. Germline values: CDR1 LGHNA, CDR2 YNFKEQ. Trimming stripped 0 bases from V and 0 bases from J, with 8 bases between. CDR3 in DNA: TGTGCCAGCAGCCAAGAAGCAACGTACCAAGAGACCCAGTACTTC. Its protein product is CASSQEATYQETQYF.

This clone was observed a few times. The chain combines TRBV10-2 with TRBJ2-7; 9 bases align to TRBD1. In germline, CDR1 is WSHSY, CDR2 SAAADI. CDR3 length: 16 residues. Trimming took 8 bases from V and 1 from J; bases not matched to a gene: 12. CDR3 sequence: CASHPGGTGKSYEQYF. The DNA for the CDR3 is TGCGCCAGCCATCCCGGCGGGACAGGGAAGTCCTACGAGCAGTACTTC.

This chain links TRBV27 with TRBJ2-3; D gene ambiguous. The CDR3 totals 17 residues. Germline lookup yields CDR1 MNHEY and CDR2 SMNVEV (reference sequence). Trimming removed 2 bases from V and 0 bases from J, with 15 bases in between. DNA of the CDR3: TGTGCCAGCAGTTTACCGAGAACGAGAACTAGCACAGATACGCAGTATTTT. It encodes CASSLPRTRTSTDTQYF.

This clone was seen a handful of times. This chain joins TRBV14 and TRBJ2-3; D is possibly TRBD1 (5 bases). Looked up from germline, CDR1 is SGHDN and CDR2 is FVKESK. The CDR3 length is 17 residues. Trimming took 0 bases from V and 4 from J, leaving 17 bases between them. This CDR3 reads CASSQDSRVLSPDTQYF. Here the CDR3 DNA reads TGTGCCAGCAGCCAAGATTCCAGGGTTTTGAGCCCAGATACGCAGTATTTT.

The gene calls are TRBV7-9 and TRBJ1-2, with D possibly being TRBD1 (5 bases). Germline V lookup: CDR1 SEHNR, CDR2 FQNEAQ (reference sequence). V was clipped by 2 bases and J by 5 bases, with 15 bases between them. There are 15 residues in the CDR3. The DNA of the CDR3 is TGTGCCAGCAGCTTACGGCCGGGGGGACCTTATGGCTACACCTTC. Protein product: CASSLRPGGPYGYTF.

The rearrangement links TRBV2 to TRBJ1-1, with D unresolved. The V gene's germline CDR1 is SNHLY and CDR2 FYNNEI. V lost 7 bases and J 1 base, leaving 7 bases between the germline ends. The CDR3 is made up of 12 amino acids. The CDR3 reads CASKPGNTEAFF. The CDR3 DNA sequence: TGTGCCAGCAAGCCAGGGAACACTGAAGCTTTCTTT.

DNA for the CDR3: TGTGCCAGCAGCCCCCCCTCGGGCTATGGCTACACCTTC. Its protein product is CASSPPSGYGYTF. V and J are TRBV9 and TRBJ1-2; D is unclear. The germline CDR1 and CDR2 sequences are SGDLS and YYNGEE. V gave up 4 bases and J gave up 4 bases, with 11 bases separating them. The CDR3 is made up of 13 amino acids.

V is TRBV10-2 and J is TRBJ2-1, with 9 bases identical to TRBD2. Germline CDR1 reads WSHSY; CDR2 reads SAAADI. This CDR3 has 14 amino acids. J gave up 9 bases and V 4 bases, and 7 bases lay outside the gene matches. CDR3 sequence: CASSGGLANGEQFF. The DNA of the CDR3 is TGCGCCAGCAGTGGAGGACTAGCGAATGGTGAGCAGTTCTTC.

V and J are TRBV10-1 and TRBJ2-7, with 8 bases lining up with TRBD2. Germline assignment: CDR1 WNHNN and CDR2 SYGVQD (reference sequence). V lost 2 bases, J lost 3 bases, and 15 bases stayed unmatched. This CDR3 has 18 amino acids. The CDR3 here is CASSEGRLANPRDYEQYF. In DNA, the CDR3 is TGCGCCAGCAGTGAGGGGCGACTAGCGAACCCCAGGGACTACGAGCAGTACTTC.

The chain carries TRBV7-8 and TRBJ1-2, with D unresolved. V lost 3 bases to trimming and J lost 5 bases, with 7 bases between them. Germline V gene sequence: CDR1 SGHVS, CDR2 FQNEAQ. The CDR3 consists of 12 residues. CDR3 in amino acids: CASSFSGYGYTF. The CDR3 region has the DNA TGTGCCAGCAGCTTTAGTGGTTATGGCTACACCTTC. The full variable domain, its missing parts supplied by reference TRBV7-8 and TRBJ1-2, is GAGVSQSPRYKVAKRGQDVALRCDPISGHVSLFWYQQALGQGPEFLTYFQNEAQLDKSGLPSDRFFAERPEGSVSTLKIQRTQQEDSAVYLCASSFSGYGYTFGSGTRLTVV.

The chain uses TRBV7-3 and TRBJ2-1; 10 nucleotides align to TRBD2. The CDR3 has 15 residues. V lost 3 bases to trimming and J lost 4 bases; unmatched junction nucleotides: 3. Germline CDR1 SGHTA, CDR2 FQGTGA. In DNA, the CDR3 is TGTGCCAGCAGCTTGGGGACTAGCGTGTACAATGAGCAGTTCTTC. Translating it yields CASSLGTSVYNEQFF.

Comment on this clone: The same CDR3 is also encoded by other DNA sequences in this sample. The chain links TRBV29-1 to TRBJ2-1; D is unclear. Germline loops: CDR1 SQVTM, CDR2 ANQGSEA. The length of the CDR3 is 11 residues. V lost 3 bases, J lost 5 bases, and 5 bases lay in between. The CDR3, as DNA: TGCAGCGTTGACGGTGACAATGAGCAGTTCTTC. This encodes CSVDGDNEQFF.

This rearrangement joins TRBV5-1 to TRBJ1-1; 7 nucleotides agree with TRBD1. There are 14 residues in the CDR3. Germline CDR1 is SGHRS and CDR2 is YFSETQ. J was trimmed by 2 bases and V by 1 base; bases with no gene match: 2. The CDR3 nucleotides read TGCGCCAGCAGCTTGTACAGGGGAAACACTGAAGCTTTCTTT. It translates to CASSLYRGNTEAFF. Supplemented by reference TRBV5-1 and TRBJ1-1, the full variable domain reads KAGVTQTPRYLIKTRGQQVTLSCSPISGHRSVSWYQQTPGQGLQFLFEYFSETQRNKGNFPGRFSGRQFSNSRSEMNVSTLELGDSALYLCASSLYRGNTEAFFGQGTRLTVV.

This clone appeared a single time. V is TRBV7-2 and J is TRBJ2-7; no reliable D call. Between the trimmed V and J ends, which lost 4 bases and 1 base, there was a span of 14 bases. The V gene's germline CDR1 is SGHTA and CDR2 FQGNSA. This CDR3 spans 15 amino acids. CDR3 protein: CASSYEWARSYEQYF. Here the CDR3 DNA reads TGTGCCAGCAGCTACGAATGGGCGCGTTCCTACGAGCAGTACTTC. The whole variable domain, remainder taken from reference TRBV7-2 and TRBJ2-7, is GAGVSQSPSNKVTEKGKDVELRCDPISGHTALYWYRQSLGQGLEFLIYFQGNSAPDKSGLPSDRFSAERTGGSVSTLTIQRTQQEDSAVYLCASSYEWARSYEQYFGPGTRLTVT.

The rearrangement uses TRBV10-1 and TRBJ2-7; TRBD2 matches 8 bases. The CDR3 sequence is 14 residues long. The germline gives CDR1 WNHNN, CDR2 SYGVQD (reference sequence). V was pared by 6 bases and J by 0 bases, with 4 bases of the junction left unmatched. The CDR3 coding sequence is TGCGCCAGCAGGCTAAGCGGGAGCTCCTACGAGCAGTACTTC. Translation: CASRLSGSSYEQYF.

CDR3 in amino acids: CASSQQGTGELFF. The CDR3 DNA is TGTGCCAGCAGTCAACAGGGCACCGGGGAGCTGTTTTTT. The genes are TRBV14 and TRBJ2-2; tentative D call: TRBD1 (6 bases). Trimming shortened V by 6 bases and J by 4 bases, and 9 bases separated the two germline ends. CDR3 length equals 13 residues. Germline V gives CDR1 SGHDN, CDR2 FVKESK.

The chain joins TRBV11-3 to TRBJ2-7; tentative D call: TRBD1 (7 bases). The V end lost 0 bases, the J end lost 1 base, and 16 bases lay between the germline ends. Germline V CDR1 and CDR2: SGHNT, YENEEA. This CDR3 region has 17 residues. CDR3 region: CASSLDGRQGLSYEQYF. The CDR3 DNA reads as TGTGCCAGCAGCTTAGATGGGCGACAGGGACTGTCCTACGAGCAGTACTTC.

V gene TRBV27 combines with J gene TRBJ1-2; 11 bases match TRBD1. CDR1 and CDR2 (germline): MNHEY, SMNVEV (reference sequence). The CDR3 sequence is 15 residues long. V dropped 3 bases and J dropped 5; count of bases not matched to a gene: 5. The CDR3 DNA is TGTGCCAGCAGTTTCGGACAGGGGGCCGGGTATGGCTACACCTTC. Its translation: CASSFGQGAGYGYTF.

The gene calls are TRBV4-1 and TRBJ2-1; 11 bases line up with TRBD1. With V trimmed by 2 bases and J by 3 bases, 6 bases remained unmatched. Germline loops: CDR1 MGHRA, CDR2 YSYEKL. The CDR3 sequence is 17 residues long. In nucleotides, the CDR3 is TGCGCCAGCAGCCAATCGACCGGGACAGGGGGCTACAATGAGCAGTTCTTC. As protein: CASSQSTGTGGYNEQFF.

This sequence joins TRBV10-2 and TRBJ1-1; 8 nucleotides agree with TRBD1. Germline V lookup: CDR1 WSHSY, CDR2 SAAADI. The CDR3 sequence is 15 residues long. The J segment lost 0 bases and the V segment lost 7 bases, leaving 7 bases of the junction unmatched. In DNA, the CDR3 is TGCGCCAGCATCGGGACAGGTGAGATGAACACTGAAGCTTTCTTT. This gives the protein CASIGTGEMNTEAFF.

This sequence joins TRBV12-5 and TRBJ2-7, with 7 bases identical to TRBD1. Trimming removed 6 bases from V and 1 base from J; junction bases left unmatched: 6. Germline CDR1 reads LGHNT; CDR2 reads FRNRAP. The CDR3 totals 14 residues. The CDR3 DNA follows: TGTGCTAGTGGCCCATTGACAGGGTCCTACGAGCAGTACTTC. Protein: CASGPLTGSYEQYF. Full variable domain (remainder filled in from reference TRBV12-5 and TRBJ2-7): DARVTQTPRHKVTEMGQEVTMRCQPILGHNTVFWYRQTMMQGLELLAYFRNRAPLDDSGMPKDRFSAEMPDATLATLKIQPSEPRDSAVYFCASGPLTGSYEQYFGPGTRLTVT.

In the case of this clone: Its ends do not fully match the called genes, so a read error is possible. The rearrangement links TRBV2 to TRBJ1-2; D is undetermined. Germline CDR1 and CDR2: SNHLY and FYNNEI. CDR3 length: 10 amino acids. CDR3 DNA sequence: TGTGCCAGCAGTGAAACGCGGGTCCAATTC. Its protein is CASSETRVQF.